Shown below are 10 T cell receptor beta chains from a single sample sequenced in a study of blood T cell repertoires in COVID-19. Produced via immunoSEQ multiplex PCR; TCRdb's table is partial and in-frame only. Of approximately 60,000 clones detected, around 82% appear once; the ten largest clones hold over 12%. The sequencing input was peripheral blood. Receptors originate from a man in his sixties with COVID-19, enrolled during active disease.

The J gene is TRBJ2-1, the V gene TRBV5-1, with D uncertain. The CDR3 has 15 amino acids. The V end lost 4 bases, the J end lost 0 bases, and 11 bases lay between the germline ends. Germline CDR1 reads SGHRS; CDR2 reads YFSETQ. CDR3 sequence: CASSLTSSSYNEQFF. In DNA, the CDR3 is TGCGCCAGCAGCCTGACTTCAAGCTCCTACAATGAGCAGTTCTTC. The full variable domain, rest sourced from reference TRBV5-1 and TRBJ2-1, is KAGVTQTPRYLIKTRGQQVTLSCSPISGHRSVSWYQQTPGQGLQFLFEYFSETQRNKGNFPGRFSGRQFSNSRSEMNVSTLELGDSALYLCASSLTSSSYNEQFFGPGTRLTVL.

This chain connects TRBV21-1 to TRBJ2-7; the table gives TRBD2 as D, unverified against the DNA. TRBV21-1 is a pseudogene locus. CDR3 length: 15 amino acids. CDR3: CASSTPPLLLHEQYF. CDR3 DNA: TGTGCCAGCAGCACCCCCCCCCTCCTCCTCCACGAGCAGTACTTC.

V gene TRBV10-3 combines with J gene TRBJ2-3; 8 nucleotides agree with TRBD1. Germline assignment: CDR1 ENHRY and CDR2 SYGVKD. The J segment lost 6 bases and the V segment lost 0 bases, leaving 5 bases of the junction unmatched. This CDR3 has 15 residues. This CDR3 is CAISESLTGEDTQYF. CDR3 bases: TGTGCCATCAGTGAGTCGTTGACAGGGGAGGATACGCAGTATTTT.

The chain employs TRBV5-5 and TRBJ2-5; a weak D match, TRBD2 (6 bases). V lost 4 bases, J lost 4 bases, and 14 bases lay in between. Germline V gene data show CDR1 as SGHKS and CDR2 as YYEKEE (reference sequence). The CDR3 has 14 residues. The chain's CDR3 is CASSPSVEGETQYF. The CDR3 DNA sequence: TGTGCCAGCAGCCCCTCGGTGGAGGGAGAGACCCAGTACTTC.

Comment on this clone: The junction does not match germline at one end; this may be a read error. The chain links TRBV27 to TRBJ2-1; D unresolved. The CDR3 is 14 residues long. The germline V gene has CDR1 MNHEY and CDR2 SMNVEV (reference sequence). The CDR3 nucleotides are TGTGCCGGCAGCTCGGAGAGCTCCTACAATGAGCAGTTCTTC. Its protein product is CAGSSESSYNEQFF.

The V gene is TRBV28, the J gene TRBJ1-2; tentative D call: TRBD1 (6 bases). Trimming shortened V by 6 bases and J by 6 bases, and 17 bases separated the two germline ends. CDR3 length: 14 amino acids. Germline-derived CDR1 and CDR2 are MDHEN and SYDVKM. This CDR3 is CASREQGGKDGYTF. CDR3 nucleotides: TGTGCCAGCAGGGAACAGGGTGGTAAAGATGGCTACACCTTC.

This chain joins TRBV27 and TRBJ1-2; D might be TRBD1 (5 bases). Trimming stripped 5 bases from V and 0 bases from J, with 10 bases between. The length of the CDR3 is 14 residues. The V gene's germline CDR1 is MNHEY and CDR2 SMNVEV (reference sequence). In DNA form, the CDR3 reads TGTGCCAGCAGTCGGACAACGCCTAACTATGGCTACACCTTC. It encodes CASSRTTPNYGYTF.

The chain couples TRBV2 to TRBJ2-3; 8 bases map to TRBD2. Germline V gene lookup returns CDR1 SNHLY and CDR2 FYNNEI. The CDR3 extends over 14 amino acids. The V segment lost 11 bases and the J segment 3 bases; nucleotides outside the gene matches: 10. Here the CDR3 reads CARFGGLETDTQYF. In DNA, the CDR3 is TGTGCCCGCTTCGGGGGACTAGAGACAGATACGCAGTATTTT.

The chain uses TRBV24-1 and TRBJ1-2, with TRBD1 matching 7 bases. Germline V gene lookup returns CDR1 KGHDR and CDR2 SFDVKD. With V trimmed by 6 bases and J by 1 base, 4 bases remained unmatched. The CDR3 contains 14 residues. CDR3 sequence: CATSQTGYNYGYTF. The CDR3 DNA is TGTGCCACCAGTCAGACAGGGTATAACTATGGCTACACCTTC.

The rearrangement joins TRBV5-4 to TRBJ2-5; 9 bases map to TRBD1. In germline, CDR1 is SGHNT, CDR2 YYREEE (reference sequence). The CDR3 consists of 13 residues. Trimming at V came to 7 bases and at J to 2 bases, leaving 3 bases not matched to a gene. CDR3 amino acids: CASSGTGQETQYF. In nucleotides, the CDR3 is TGTGCCAGCTCAGGGACAGGGCAAGAGACCCAGTACTTC.